These T cell receptor beta chains were read from a single sample in a study of T cell responses to AZD1222 COVID-19 vaccine. This table comes from immunoSEQ multiplex PCR, and its TCRdb copy is limited to in-frame clones, with some not included. The table lists some 140,000 clones, about 88% of them singletons. The specimen comprised peripheral blood, sampled on day 0 of AZD1222 vaccination. The receptors come from an adult in good health. Both conserved end residues are trimmed from each CDR3. The order of the fields is V gene, CDR3 protein.

V: TRBV7-3; CDR3: ASSLLPGANNEQF
V: TRBV5-5; CDR3: ASSLRGSRVDTEAF
V: TRBV28; CDR3: ASSRGRINEKLF
V: TRBV3-1/TRBV3-2; CDR3: ASRSSGGAHEQF
V: TRBV5-1; CDR3: ASSRRTGDEDTQY
V: TRBV15; CDR3: ATSRDPGAGGEKLF
V: TRBV12-3/TRBV12-4; CDR3: ASNRRGAGELF
V: TRBV6-4; CDR3: ASSFDRNTEAF
V: TRBV28; CDR3: ASSATYEQY
V: TRBV9; CDR3: ASSVAQSYNSPLH